The clone carrying this T cell receptor beta chain was seen a handful of times. The target antigen is unknown. This sample was included in a study of response to subunit inactivated influenza vaccine. Findings and caveats of the study: Authors suggested each seasonal influenza vaccination recruits few new T cells.

TCRdb called the RT-PCR reads again in MiXCR, with one record for every CDR3 protein. The sample includes 500,000 to 650,000 distinct CDR3 sequences, less than 10% of them seen just once. Germline values: CDR1 SGDLS, CDR2 YYNGEE. This CDR3 is built from 16 residues. With 3 bases clipped from V and 7 bases from J, the junction kept 8 bases outside the gene matches. V and J are TRBV9 and TRBJ2-2, with TRBD2 matching over 11 bases. The sample consisted of PBMCs from blood, taken roughly 24 months after vaccination. The clonotype originates from a man aged 45-69 years who received an inactivated influenza vaccine. In nucleotides, the CDR3 is TGTGCCAGCAGCGCATTAGCGGGAGGGGTAGTCGGGGAGCTGTTTTTT. It specifies CASSALAGGVVGELFF.